This T cell receptor (beta chain) was retrieved from a study of T cells in Graves' hyperthyroidism and ophthalmopathy. Amplification of TCR beta CDR3 regions was performed using RNA transcripts as template. First-round RT-PCR of the TCR CDR3 relied on the HTBI primer set. TCRdb used MiXCR to reprocess the multiplex PCR reads, holding one entry per CDR3 protein. The sample comprises about 250,000 distinct CDR3 sequences, approximately 23% of which are singletons, and approximately 35% rests with the top ten. A note on this clonotype: Its antigen is not known.

Overall study results and limits: In the blood, most expanded thyroid clonotypes above 0.001 appeared as well.

This CDR3 is built from 15 residues. Germline CDR1 reads LNHNV; CDR2 reads YYDKDF (reference sequence). The V segment lost 3 bases and the J segment 2 bases; nucleotides outside the gene matches: 7. V usage is TRBV15 and J usage is TRBJ2-7, with 7 bases aligning to TRBD1. The clonotype was recovered from a woman between 40 and 50 years old with Graves' ophthalmopathy. Sequenced input: blood. The CDR3 nucleotides read TGTGCCACCAGCAGGGAGACAGGGAGTGCCTACGAGCAGTACTTC. Amino acid sequence: CATSRETGSAYEQYF.